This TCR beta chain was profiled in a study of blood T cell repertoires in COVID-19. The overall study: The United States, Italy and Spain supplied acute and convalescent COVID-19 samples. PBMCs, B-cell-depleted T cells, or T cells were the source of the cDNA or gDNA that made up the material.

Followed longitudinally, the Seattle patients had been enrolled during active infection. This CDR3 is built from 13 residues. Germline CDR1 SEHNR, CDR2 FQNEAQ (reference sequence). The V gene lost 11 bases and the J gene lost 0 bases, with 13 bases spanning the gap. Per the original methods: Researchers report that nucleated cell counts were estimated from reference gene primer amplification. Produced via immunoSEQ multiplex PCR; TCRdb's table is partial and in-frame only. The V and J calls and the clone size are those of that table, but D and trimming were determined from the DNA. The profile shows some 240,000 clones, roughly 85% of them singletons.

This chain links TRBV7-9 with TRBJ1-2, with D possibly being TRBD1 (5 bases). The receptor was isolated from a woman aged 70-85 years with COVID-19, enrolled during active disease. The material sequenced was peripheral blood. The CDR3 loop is CAGEQVSNYGYTF. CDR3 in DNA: TGTGCCGGGGAACAGGTCTCTAACTATGGCTACACCTTC.